These T cell receptor beta chains were read from a single sample in a study of cytomegalovirus exposure and HLA in healthy donors. The repertoire was sequenced with immunoSEQ multiplex PCR; TCRdb's copy has only in-frame clones and lacks some. The table lists about 120,000 clones. Input material: PBMCs. The receptors here all came from a man younger than 30 in good health and CMV-seronegative. Both conserved end residues are part of each CDR3. The D gene is left open where the match is weak.

TRBV15	TRBJ2-5	NA	CATYGGEKTQYF	TGTGCCACATATGGCGGGGAGAAGACCCAGTACTTC
TRBV5-1	TRBJ2-7	TRBD1	CASSEVPPGTGKYEQYF	TGCGCCAGCAGCGAAGTCCCCCCCGGGACAGGGAAGTACGAGCAGTACTTC
TRBV28	TRBJ2-3	NA	CASRPRGGTDTQYF	TGTGCCAGCAGGCCCAGGGGAGGGACAGATACGCAGTATTTT
TRBV15	TRBJ1-5	NA	CATSRDREGNQPQHF	TGTGCCACCAGCAGAGATCGCGAGGGAAATCAGCCCCAGCATTTT
TRBV7-9	TRBJ2-7	NA	CASSLSASYEQYF	TGTGCCAGCAGCTTAAGCGCCTCATACGAGCAGTACTTC
TRBV7-9	TRBJ1-6	NA	CASSLASSSSYNSPLHF	TGTGCCAGCAGCTTAGCGAGTAGTAGCTCCTATAATTCACCCCTCCACTTT
TRBV15	TRBJ1-5	NA	CATTGLYNQPQHF	TGTGCCACCACGGGACTGTACAATCAGCCCCAGCATTTT
TRBV19	TRBJ1-1	NA	CASNDYREGATEAFF	TGTGCCAGTAATGACTACAGGGAAGGCGCCACTGAAGCTTTCTTT
TRBV19	TRBJ1-2	TRBD1	CTSSPDRGGYTF	TGTACCAGTAGTCCTGACAGGGGTGGCTACACCTTC
TRBV5-4	TRBJ2-7	TRBD1	CASSSRGQTYEQYF	TGTGCCAGCAGCTCCAGGGGGCAGACCTACGAGCAGTACTTC
TRBV7-9	TRBJ2-1	TRBD2	CASSPRTSGSGDEQFF	TGTGCCAGCAGCCCCCGGACTAGCGGGAGCGGCGATGAGCAGTTCTTC
TRBV10-2	TRBJ2-1	TRBD1	CATSGQGHEQFF	TGCGCCACCTCGGGACAGGGCCATGAGCAGTTCTTC
TRBV20-1	TRBJ2-1	NA	CSARENEQFF	TGCAGTGCTAGGGAGAATGAGCAGTTCTTC
TRBV5-1	TRBJ2-3	TRBD2	CASSAGPGLAGLPDTQYF	TGCGCCAGCAGCGCGGGCCCGGGACTAGCGGGGTTACCAGATACGCAGTATTTT